Listed here are 30 T cell receptor beta chains from one sample, sequenced in a study of T cells in Graves' hyperthyroidism and ophthalmopathy. Regions amplified from RNA transcripts were the TCR beta CDR3 regions. The HTBI set primed first-round TCR CDR3 RT-PCR. One entry per CDR3 protein results from TCRdb running MiXCR on the multiplex PCR reads. The sample consists of more than 300,000 distinct CDR3 sequences, 14% of them appearing once. Material for sequencing was blood. The source is a woman aged 55-69 years with Graves' hyperthyroidism.

The table lists this clonotype with many counts. The V call is TRBV27, the J call TRBJ1-5; D not certain. The V and J ends lost 3 bases and 1 base respectively, with 7 bases between them. The V gene's germline CDR1 is MNHEY and CDR2 SMNVEV (reference sequence). CDR3 size: 14 residues. Written as DNA, the CDR3 is TGTGCCAGCAGTTTCATCGGAAGCAATCAGCCCCAGCATTTT. It translates to CASSFIGSNQPQHF.

This clonotype was found many times. The chain joins TRBV5-1 to TRBJ1-1; D is ambiguous. V shed 0 bases and J shed 1 base, with 7 bases lying between them. Germline CDR1 and CDR2: SGHRS and YFSETQ. The CDR3 runs 14 residues. The CDR3 loop reads CASSLGLENTEAFF. CDR3 in DNA: TGCGCCAGCAGCTTGGGTCTGGAGAACACTGAAGCTTTCTTT. Full variable domain (missing parts from reference TRBV5-1 and TRBJ1-1): KAGVTQTPRYLIKTRGQQVTLSCSPISGHRSVSWYQQTPGQGLQFLFEYFSETQRNKGNFPGRFSGRQFSNSRSEMNVSTLELGDSALYLCASSLGLENTEAFFGQGTRLTVV.

CDR3 region: CASSLASGGGGYTDTQYF. The CDR3 region has the DNA TGCGCCAGCAGCTTGGCCTCCGGGGGCGGAGGCTACACAGATACGCAGTATTTT. The chain employs TRBV5-1 and TRBJ2-3; D may be TRBD1 or TRBD2 (6 bases each). This CDR3 region has 18 residues. Between the trimmed V and J ends, which lost 0 bases and 2 bases, there was a span of 19 bases. Germline loops: CDR1 SGHRS, CDR2 YFSETQ. The complete variable domain, with remaining parts taken from reference TRBV5-1 and TRBJ2-3, reads KAGVTQTPRYLIKTRGQQVTLSCSPISGHRSVSWYQQTPGQGLQFLFEYFSETQRNKGNFPGRFSGRQFSNSRSEMNVSTLELGDSALYLCASSLASGGGGYTDTQYFGPGTRLTVL.

This clonotype was seen ten or more times. The chain employs TRBV20-1 and TRBJ1-1; D is unresolved. CDR3 length equals 11 residues. The germline V and J ends were trimmed by 3 bases and 1 base, with 3 bases remaining between them. In germline, CDR1 is DFQATT, CDR2 SNEGSKA (reference sequence). The chain's CDR3 is CSARPNTEAFF. CDR3 nucleotides: TGCAGTGCTAGGCCGAACACTGAAGCTTTCTTT.

This clonotype was recorded at least ten times. This chain links TRBV28 with TRBJ2-1; 11 bases fit TRBD2. This CDR3 has 15 residues. Germline CDR1 is MDHEN and CDR2 is SYDVKM. The ends lost 3 bases at V and 8 bases at J; junction bases unmatched: 6. CDR3: CASSFMTSGMDEQFF. In DNA form, the CDR3 reads TGTGCCAGCAGTTTCATGACTAGCGGGATGGATGAGCAGTTCTTC.

This clonotype was recorded at least ten times. An end of the junction differs from the germline gene, which may be a read error. This chain connects TRBV7-7 to TRBJ2-1, with 10 nucleotides matching TRBD1. The CDR3 is made up of 15 amino acids. Germline V gives CDR1 SSHAT, CDR2 FNYEAQ (reference sequence). CDR3 DNA sequence: TGTGCTAGCAGCCCGGGGACAGGGGTCTACAATGAGCAGTTCTTC. It codes for CASSPGTGVYNEQFF.

This clonotype occurred many times. The rearrangement links TRBV13 to TRBJ2-7; 7 bases agree with TRBD1. V shed 4 bases and J 4 bases; nucleotides not matched to a gene: 7. Germline CDR1 is PRHDT and CDR2 is FYEKMQ (reference sequence). The CDR3 loop spans 14 amino acids. As DNA, the CDR3 is TGTGCCAGCAGCTGGGGACAGTTGTCGTACGAGCAGTACTTC. This translates into CASSWGQLSYEQYF.

The chain is built from TRBV3-1 and TRBJ2-2; TRBD1 matches at 7 bases. The junction had 10 bases not matched to a gene; V was cut back by 6 bases and J by 3 bases. In germline, CDR1 is LGHDT, CDR2 YNNKEL (reference sequence). CDR3 length equals 16 residues. This CDR3 reads CASREEGGADTGELFF. The CDR3 DNA reads TGTGCCAGCAGAGAAGAAGGGGGCGCGGACACCGGGGAGCTGTTTTTT.

V usage is TRBV24-1 and J usage is TRBJ2-1, with 9 bases aligning to TRBD2. There are 13 residues in the CDR3. The V gene end was trimmed by 5 bases and the J gene end by 9 bases; junction bases not matched to a gene: 4. The germline V gene has CDR1 KGHDR and CDR2 SFDVKD. CDR3 residues: CATSGGSGSEQFF. DNA of the CDR3: TGTGCCACCAGTGGGGGTAGCGGGAGTGAGCAGTTCTTC.

This clonotype was recorded at least ten times. In nucleotides, the CDR3 is TGTGCCAGCAGTAGCCGTAGGGCGAATGAAAAACTGTTTTTT. Its protein is CASSSRRANEKLFF. This chain connects TRBV12-3 or TRBV12-4 to TRBJ1-4, with D hard to call. The CDR3 spans 14 residues. Trimming took 5 bases from V and 5 from J, leaving 12 bases between them.

This clonotype showed up many times. V and J are TRBV29-1 and TRBJ2-2; 8 nucleotides match TRBD1. V shed 0 bases and J 3 bases; nucleotides not matched to a gene: 9. This CDR3 has 17 residues. The germline gives CDR1 SQVTM, CDR2 ANQGSEA. CDR3 nucleotides: TGCAGCGTTGAAGATCTCCGCAGGGGGCGGGACACCGGGGAGCTGTTTTTT. Its protein product is CSVEDLRRGRDTGELFF.

This clonotype was observed a few times. A single base separates this from a much larger clone, so it may be a read error. The chain links TRBV20-1 to TRBJ1-2; D is unresolved. CDR3 size: 11 residues. CDR1 is DFQATT, CDR2 SNEGSKA, per germline (reference sequence). Trimming cost V 8 bases and J 2 bases, with 9 bases left between them. CDR3 amino acids: CSFLGNYGYTF. CDR3 DNA: TGCAGTTTTCTCGGGAACTATGGCTACACCTTC.

This clonotype was counted at least ten times. The gene calls are TRBV12-3 or TRBV12-4 and TRBJ2-7; 9 positions match TRBD1. CDR3 length equals 14 residues. J lost 4 bases, V lost 3 bases, and 4 bases had no gene match. The CDR3 loop is CASSLSGQGYEQYF. CDR3 bases: TGTGCCAGCAGTTTGTCGGGACAGGGATACGAGCAGTACTTC.

Only a few counts were recorded for this clonotype. V usage is TRBV5-1 and J usage is TRBJ2-2; 15 bases are shared with TRBD2. CDR3 length: 18 residues. Germline loops: CDR1 SGHRS, CDR2 YFSETQ. J gave up 5 bases and V 3 bases, and 8 bases lay outside the gene matches. Here the CDR3 DNA reads TGCGCCAGCAGCTCCATCGGACTAGCGGGAGGGGTTACCGGGGAGCTGTTTTTT. Translated, it gives CASSSIGLAGGVTGELFF.

Many counts were recorded for this clonotype. The V gene is TRBV6-1, the J gene TRBJ2-5; a possible D gene is TRBD2 (6 bases). The germline V gene encodes CDR1 MNHNS and CDR2 SASEGT. V was clipped by 6 bases and J by 5 bases, with 7 bases between them. There are 11 residues in the CDR3. This CDR3 is CASSRGETQYF. CDR3 coding DNA: TGTGCCAGCAGCCGGGGGGAGACCCAGTACTTC.

This clonotype was seen ten or more times. The chain uses TRBV11-2 and TRBJ2-1, with 8 bases identical to TRBD1. The CDR3 spans 15 residues. The V gene end was trimmed by 5 bases and the J gene end by 3 bases; junction bases not matched to a gene: 6. Germline values: CDR1 SGHAT, CDR2 FQNNGV. The CDR3 DNA follows: TGTGCCAGCAGCAGCACGGACAGGGACTACAATGAGCAGTTCTTC. This translates into CASSSTDRDYNEQFF.

This clonotype showed up many times. V usage is TRBV29-1 and J usage is TRBJ2-1; no definite D call. Per the germline V gene, CDR1 is SQVTM and CDR2 is ANQGSEA. The CDR3 covers 11 residues. The germline V and J ends were trimmed by 4 bases and 9 bases, with 10 bases remaining between them. As DNA, the CDR3 is TGCAGCGTTGCGCATTGGGCTGAGCAGTTCTTC. Encoded protein: CSVAHWAEQFF.

This clonotype has ten or more counts. The gene calls are TRBV18 and TRBJ2-5; D might be TRBD2 (5 bases). Germline assignment: CDR1 KGHSH and CDR2 LQKENI. This CDR3 is built from 15 residues. The germline V and J ends were trimmed by 5 bases and 3 bases, with 16 bases remaining between them. CDR3 protein: CASSFGGVREETQYF. DNA of the CDR3: TGTGCCAGCTCATTTGGAGGAGTTCGGGAAGAGACCCAGTACTTC.

This clonotype has at least ten counts. The chain links TRBV7-9 to TRBJ2-3, with 10 bases that match TRBD2. CDR1 and CDR2 from the germline V gene are SEHNR and FQNEAQ (reference sequence). The length of the CDR3 is 16 residues. V trimming: 1 base; J trimming: 3 bases; junction bases outside the gene matches: 4. This CDR3 reads CASSLGTSGPTDTQYF. The CDR3 nucleotides are TGTGCCAGCAGCTTAGGGACTAGCGGACCTACAGATACGCAGTATTTT. The whole variable domain, remainder taken from reference TRBV7-9 and TRBJ2-3, is DTGVSQNPRHKITKRGQNVTFRCDPISEHNRLYWYRQTLGQGPEFLTYFQNEAQLEKSRLLSDRFSAERPKGSFSTLEIQRTEQGDSAMYLCASSLGTSGPTDTQYFGPGTRLTVL.

Turning to this clonotype: One junction end disagrees with the germline gene, perhaps due to a read error. In DNA, the CDR3 is TGTGCCACCAGTAAGGGACAGGGCTCCTATGGCTACACCTTC. The encoded protein is CATSKGQGSYGYTF. V gene TRBV10-3 combines with J gene TRBJ1-2; 9 bases line up with TRBD1. The germline gives CDR1 ENHRY, CDR2 SYGVKD. The CDR3 loop spans 14 amino acids.

This clonotype was seen a handful of times. The genes are TRBV4-2 and TRBJ1-1; 9 bases agree with TRBD1. CDR1 and CDR2 from the germline V gene are LGHNA and YNFKEQ. The CDR3 has 15 amino acids. J lost 3 bases, V lost 4 bases, and 6 bases had no gene match. CDR3 residues: CASSLTGGADTEAFF. The CDR3 nucleotides are TGTGCCAGCAGCCTAACAGGGGGCGCGGACACTGAAGCTTTCTTT.

This clonotype was seen at least ten times. V is TRBV11-2 and J is TRBJ1-1; TRBD1 matches 7 bases. Germline V gene sequence: CDR1 SGHAT, CDR2 FQNNGV. Losses at the gene ends were 4 bases for V and 0 bases for J; bases not matched to a gene: 14. The CDR3 runs to 18 residues. As DNA, the CDR3 is TGTGCCAGCAGCTCAATTTCCGGGACAGCTAGTATGAACACTGAAGCTTTCTTT. It codes for CASSSISGTASMNTEAFF.

The V and J genes are TRBV12-5 and TRBJ2-6; possibly TRBD1 or TRBD2 for D (5 bases each). Trimming shortened V by 6 bases and J by 4 bases, and 13 bases separated the two germline ends. This CDR3 spans 15 amino acids. Germline V gene lookup returns CDR1 LGHNT and CDR2 FRNRAP. The CDR3, as DNA: TGTGCTAGTGGCTCATCAGGGACCGGGGCCAACGTCCTGACTTTC. It yields the protein CASGSSGTGANVLTF.

As DNA, the CDR3 is TGTGCCAGCAGTTACTCGTCGGGACAGGCTTTTTCACCTTACAATGAGCAGTTCTTC. Translating gives CASSYSSGQAFSPYNEQFF. The genes are TRBV6-5 and TRBJ2-1; 8 bases agree with TRBD1. Germline CDR1 MNHEY, CDR2 SVGAGI. The CDR3 is 19 residues long. V shed 0 bases and J 4 bases; nucleotides not matched to a gene: 14.

This clonotype was counted at least ten times. The chain couples TRBV27 to TRBJ1-2; unclear D gene. Trimming left V 5 bases short and J 8 bases short, with 0 bases between. CDR3 length: 8 amino acids. Germline assignment: CDR1 MNHEY and CDR2 SMNVEV (reference sequence). The CDR3 loop is CASSGYTF. CDR3 DNA sequence: TGTGCCAGCAGTGGCTACACCTTC.

This clonotype showed up many times. The chain carries TRBV7-8 and TRBJ2-3; D is undetermined. Germline assignment: CDR1 SGHVS and CDR2 FQNEAQ. Trimming took off 5 bases at V and 0 bases at J, with 15 bases between the two ends. The CDR3 is 16 amino acids. CDR3 nucleotide sequence: TGTGCCAGCAGCCAAGGGTGGGGTTCTAGCACAGATACGCAGTATTTT. Its protein is CASSQGWGSSTDTQYF. Together with reference TRBV7-8 and TRBJ2-3, the CDR3 gives the full variable domain: GAGVSQSPRYKVAKRGQDVALRCDPISGHVSLFWYQQALGQGPEFLTYFQNEAQLDKSGLPSDRFFAERPEGSVSTLKIQRTQQEDSAVYLCASSQGWGSSTDTQYFGPGTRLTVL.

This clonotype was observed many times. V gene TRBV20-1 combines with J gene TRBJ2-3; D is uncertain. This CDR3 has 11 residues. Deletions cut 5 bases from V and 6 bases from J, with 9 bases between. The germline V gene has CDR1 DFQATT and CDR2 SNEGSKA (reference sequence). The CDR3 loop reads CSAEKGDTQYF. The DNA of the CDR3 is TGCAGTGCTGAAAAAGGGGATACGCAGTATTTT.

The genes are TRBV5-1 and TRBJ2-6, with a possible D match to TRBD1 (5 bases). With 4 bases removed from V and 0 bases from J, the gap between germline ends came to 14 bases. CDR1 is SGHRS, CDR2 YFSETQ, per germline. The CDR3 runs 17 residues. The CDR3 region has the DNA TGCGCCAGCAGCCGAGACAGTCCCTCCTCTGGGGCCAACGTCCTGACTTTC. Its protein is CASSRDSPSSGANVLTF. Looking up the rest from reference TRBV5-1 and TRBJ2-6 gives the full variable domain: KAGVTQTPRYLIKTRGQQVTLSCSPISGHRSVSWYQQTPGQGLQFLFEYFSETQRNKGNFPGRFSGRQFSNSRSEMNVSTLELGDSALYLCASSRDSPSSGANVLTFGAGSRLTVL.

This clonotype was picked up a small number of times. The chain joins TRBV29-1 to TRBJ2-7, with D perhaps TRBD1 (6 bases). Trimming pared 4 bases from V and 4 bases from J, leaving 11 bases between. The CDR3 sequence is 12 residues long. Per germline, CDR1 SQVTM and CDR2 ANQGSEA. CDR3 sequence (DNA): TGCAGCGTTGCGGTCAGGGGTTACGAGCAGTACTTC. Its protein is CSVAVRGYEQYF.

The gene calls are TRBV9 and TRBJ2-3, with 14 bases identical to TRBD2. Germline V CDR1 and CDR2: SGDLS, YYNGEE. The junction had 5 bases not matched to a gene; V was cut back by 0 bases and J by 5 bases. The CDR3 sequence is 17 residues long. The CDR3 protein is CASSVGSGLAGVDTQYF. CDR3 bases: TGTGCCAGCAGCGTAGGTTCGGGACTAGCGGGAGTAGATACGCAGTATTTT.